The entry that follows covers one TCR beta chain sequence. The antigen is unknown. This sample is part of a study of T cell responses to AZD1222 COVID-19 vaccine. Study-wide results and caveats: Spike regions recognized by vaccine-associated CD4 TCRs spanned the protein, led by 160-218 and 743-854. Reports say nearly half of spike-specific TCRs go after unmutated variant regions.

Clones were sequenced by immunoSEQ multiplex PCR, and TCRdb holds only the in-frame ones, with some missing. The sample holds approximately 190,000 clones; 94% are singletons and the top ten take roughly 10%. The receptor comes from an adult in good health. This sample comprised peripheral blood, obtained on day 0 of AZD1222 vaccination.

This chain's CDR3 is CASSRLGATPYNEQFF. For the CDR3, the DNA is TGTGCCAGTAGTAGGTTGGGAGCGACCCCCTACAATGAGCAGTTCTTC. J is TRBJ2-1 and V is TRBV19; possible D gene TRBD2, 5 bases. Germline assignment: CDR1 LNHDA and CDR2 SQIVND (reference sequence). With 4 bases removed from V and 2 bases from J, the gap between germline ends came to 15 bases. CDR3 length: 16 amino acids.